The TCR beta chain under discussion was sequenced for a study of human T cells and chemical hapten exposure. Each CDR3 protein is one row after TCRdb ran MiXCR on the RACE reads. This table holds some 89,000 distinct CDR3 sequences, 10% found once. Time point reported: patch test 2, 6 weeks after DPC sensitization. Sample treatment: therapeutic diphenylcyclopropenone sensitization with weekly scalp DPC. Blood draws came before every patch-test application. Per germline, CDR1 SGHTA and CDR2 FQGNSA. CDR3 length: 16 amino acids. With V trimmed by 1 base and J by 10 bases, 7 bases remained unmatched. There are many counts of this clonotype.

The specimen comprised whole blood, sampled in connection with sensitization to the hapten diphenylcyclopropenone (DPC). This chain connects TRBV7-2 to TRBJ2-1; 13 bases are a match to TRBD2. The sequence came from a woman aged 30 to 39 with alopecia areata. Some clones in this sample may be carry-over from other donors' samples. The CDR3 nucleotides are TGTGCCAGCAGCTTAGTAGGACTAGCGGGAGTACAGGAGCAGTTCTTC. Its protein is CASSLVGLAGVQEQFF.